What follows describes a single TCR beta chain. Its target is unknown. The CDR3 runs to 14 residues. Between the trimmed V and J ends, which lost 1 base and 4 bases, there was a span of 11 bases. Germline V gene sequence: CDR1 SQVTM, CDR2 ANQGSEA. The library targeted TCRbeta and was prepared with unique molecular identifiers. TCRdb reprocessed the PCR reads with MiXCR, giving one entry per CDR3 protein. The sample includes a few hundred thousand distinct CDR3 sequences, roughly 30% of them seen just once. The data originate from a study of T-cell reconstitution after alpha-beta-depleted transplantation in children. Whole-study results and caveats: Expanded graft clones numbering several hundred reportedly gave rise to alpha-beta T cells about two months after transplant.

This rearrangement joins TRBV29-1 to TRBJ2-1, with a weak D call TRBD2 (5 bases). Sequenced here: PBMCs, sampled before TCRalphabeta/CD19-depleted stem cell transplant. The origin of this receptor is a boy less than two years old with Wiskott-Aldrich syndrome, due to receive a stem cell transplant. CDR3 residues: CSVEVGVPYNEQFF. The CDR3 nucleotides are TGCAGCGTTGAAGTGGGAGTGCCTTACAATGAGCAGTTCTTC.